This T cell receptor beta chain is from a study of PD-1 blockade in mismatch repair-deficient tumors. Repertoires were generated with immunoSEQ multiplex PCR, while TCRdb's copy carries only in-frame clones and drops some. Here the sample spans 40,000 to 60,000 clones, roughly 80% being singletons. The material sequenced was peripheral blood, taken 20 weeks after starting pembrolizumab. This receptor was obtained from an adult with mismatch repair-deficient cancer.

The CDR3 protein is CASSQDLSRGRLETGELFF. DNA for the CDR3: TGCGCCAGCAGCCAAGACCTTTCCAGGGGGCGCCTAGAAACCGGGGAGCTGTTTTTT. The chain carries TRBV4-1 and TRBJ2-2; TRBD1 aligns across 8 bases. This CDR3 spans 19 amino acids. After removal of 0 bases from V and 5 bases from J, the junction contained 14 bases not matched to a gene. Germline V gene lookup returns CDR1 MGHRA and CDR2 YSYEKL.